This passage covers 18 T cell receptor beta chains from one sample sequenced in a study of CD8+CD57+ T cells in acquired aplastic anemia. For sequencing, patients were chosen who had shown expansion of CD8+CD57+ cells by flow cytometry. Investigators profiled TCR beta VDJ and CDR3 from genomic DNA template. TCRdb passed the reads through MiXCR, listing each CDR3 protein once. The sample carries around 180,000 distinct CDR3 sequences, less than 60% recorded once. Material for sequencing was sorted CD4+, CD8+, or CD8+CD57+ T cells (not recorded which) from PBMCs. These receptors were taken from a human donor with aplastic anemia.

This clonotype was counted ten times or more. CDR3 sequence: CSARSTGKETQYF. Here the CDR3 DNA reads TGCAGTGCTAGATCCACAGGGAAAGAGACCCAGTACTTC. V gene TRBV20-1 combines with J gene TRBJ2-5; weak D call: TRBD1 (6 bases). Trimming removed 2 bases from V and 3 bases from J, with 10 bases in between. This CDR3 has 13 residues. Germline loops: CDR1 DFQATT, CDR2 SNEGSKA (reference sequence).

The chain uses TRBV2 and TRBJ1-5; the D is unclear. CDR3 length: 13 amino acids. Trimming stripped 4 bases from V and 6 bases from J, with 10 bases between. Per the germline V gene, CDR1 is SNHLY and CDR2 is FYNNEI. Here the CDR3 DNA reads TGTGCCAGCAGTGGCGTGGGAGGTCAGCCCCAGCATTTT. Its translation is CASSGVGGQPQHF. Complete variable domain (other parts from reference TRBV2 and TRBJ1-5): EPEVTQTPSHQVTQMGQEVILRCVPISNHLYFYWYRQILGQKVEFLVSFYNNEISEKSEIFDDQFSVERPDGSNFTLKIRSTKLEDSAMYFCASSGVGGQPQHFGDGTRLSIL.

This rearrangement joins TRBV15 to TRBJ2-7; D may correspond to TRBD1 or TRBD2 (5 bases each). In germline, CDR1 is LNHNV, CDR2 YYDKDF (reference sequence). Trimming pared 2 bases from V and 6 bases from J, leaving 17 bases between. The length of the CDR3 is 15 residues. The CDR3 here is CATSRQGAGRGEQYF. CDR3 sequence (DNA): TGTGCCACCAGCAGACAAGGGGCAGGGAGAGGCGAGCAGTACTTC.

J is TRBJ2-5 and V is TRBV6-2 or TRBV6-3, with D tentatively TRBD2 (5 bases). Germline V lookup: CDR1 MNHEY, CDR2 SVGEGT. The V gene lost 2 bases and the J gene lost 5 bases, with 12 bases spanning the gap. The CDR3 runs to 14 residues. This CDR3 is CASSYRVGEETQYF. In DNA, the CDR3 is TGTGCCAGCAGTTACCGGGTTGGGGAGGAGACCCAGTACTTC.

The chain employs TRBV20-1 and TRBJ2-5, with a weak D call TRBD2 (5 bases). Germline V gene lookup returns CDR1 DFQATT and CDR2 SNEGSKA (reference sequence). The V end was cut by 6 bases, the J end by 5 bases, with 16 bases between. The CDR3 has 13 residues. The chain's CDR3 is CSARPEEWETQYF. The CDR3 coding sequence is TGCAGTGCGCGCCCGGAGGAATGGGAGACCCAGTACTTC.

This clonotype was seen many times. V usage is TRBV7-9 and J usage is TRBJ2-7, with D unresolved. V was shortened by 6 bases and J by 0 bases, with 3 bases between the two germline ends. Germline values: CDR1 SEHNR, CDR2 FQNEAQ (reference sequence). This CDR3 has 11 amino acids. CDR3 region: CASRLSYEQYF. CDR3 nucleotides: TGTGCCAGCAGGCTCTCCTACGAGCAGTACTTC.

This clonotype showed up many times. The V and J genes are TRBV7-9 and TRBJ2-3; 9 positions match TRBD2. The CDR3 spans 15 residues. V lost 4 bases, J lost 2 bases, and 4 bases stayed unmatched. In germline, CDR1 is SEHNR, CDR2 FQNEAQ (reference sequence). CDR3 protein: CASSSLAGPTDTQYF. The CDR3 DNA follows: TGTGCCAGCAGCTCCCTAGCGGGGCCCACAGATACGCAGTATTTT.

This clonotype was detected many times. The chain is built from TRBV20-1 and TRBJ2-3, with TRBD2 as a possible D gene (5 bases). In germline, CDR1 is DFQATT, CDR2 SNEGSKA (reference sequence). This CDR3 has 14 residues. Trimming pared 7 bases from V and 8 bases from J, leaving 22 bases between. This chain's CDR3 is CSGRSNWKGGTQYF. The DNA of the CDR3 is TGCAGTGGGAGATCGAACTGGAAAGGAGGTACGCAGTATTTT.

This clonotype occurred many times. The CDR3 DNA reads TGTGCCACCAGCAGAGATCGGACCAACACTGAAGCTTTCTTT. Encoded protein: CATSRDRTNTEAFF. The rearrangement uses TRBV15 and TRBJ1-1; D unresolved. The V gene lost 0 bases and the J gene lost 2 bases, with 7 bases spanning the gap. The CDR3 runs 14 residues. Per germline, CDR1 LNHNV and CDR2 YYDKDF (reference sequence).

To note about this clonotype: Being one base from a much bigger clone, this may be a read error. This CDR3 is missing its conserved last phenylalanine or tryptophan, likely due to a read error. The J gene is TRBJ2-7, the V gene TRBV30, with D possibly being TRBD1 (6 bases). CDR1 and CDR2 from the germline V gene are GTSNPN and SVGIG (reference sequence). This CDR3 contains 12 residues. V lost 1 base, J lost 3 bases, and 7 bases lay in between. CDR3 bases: TGTGCCTGGAGTGAACAGGGCTACGAGCAGTACCTC. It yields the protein CAWSEQGYEQYL.

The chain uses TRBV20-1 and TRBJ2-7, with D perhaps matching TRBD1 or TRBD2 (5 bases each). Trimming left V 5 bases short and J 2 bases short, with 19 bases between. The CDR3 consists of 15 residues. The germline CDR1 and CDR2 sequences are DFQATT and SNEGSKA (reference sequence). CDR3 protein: CSAAKRGRGPYEQYF. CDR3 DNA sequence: TGCAGTGCTGCCAAACGGGGTAGGGGACCCTACGAGCAGTACTTC.

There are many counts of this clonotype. The CDR3 region has the DNA TGCGCCAGCAGAGGACAGGGTGTTTTCGGGGAGCTGTTTTTT. Its protein product is CASRGQGVFGELFF. The rearrangement joins TRBV5-1 to TRBJ2-2; 8 positions agree with TRBD1. CDR3 size: 14 residues. V trimming: 5 bases; J trimming: 7 bases; junction bases outside the gene matches: 7. The V gene's germline CDR1 is SGHRS and CDR2 YFSETQ.

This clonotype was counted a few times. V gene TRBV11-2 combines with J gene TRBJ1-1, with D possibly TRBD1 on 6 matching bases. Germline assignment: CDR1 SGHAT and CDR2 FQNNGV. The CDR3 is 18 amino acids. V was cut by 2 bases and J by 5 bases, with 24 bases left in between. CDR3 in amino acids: CASSLWRAADRRGTEAFF. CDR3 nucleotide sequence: TGTGCCAGCAGCTTATGGCGTGCGGCGGACAGAAGGGGAACTGAAGCTTTCTTT.

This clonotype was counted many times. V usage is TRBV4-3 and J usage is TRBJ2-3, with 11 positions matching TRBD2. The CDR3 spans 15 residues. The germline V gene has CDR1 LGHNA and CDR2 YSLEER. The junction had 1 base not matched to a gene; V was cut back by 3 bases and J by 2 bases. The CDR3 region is CASSQTSGVTDTQYF. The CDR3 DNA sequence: TGCGCCAGCAGCCAGACTAGCGGGGTCACAGATACGCAGTATTTT.

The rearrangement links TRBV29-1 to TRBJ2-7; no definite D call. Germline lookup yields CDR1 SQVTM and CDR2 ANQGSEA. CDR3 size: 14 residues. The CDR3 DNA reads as TGCAGTGCCACCGGGCCCCAAGAGTACTACGAGCAGTACTTC. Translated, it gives CSATGPQEYYEQYF.

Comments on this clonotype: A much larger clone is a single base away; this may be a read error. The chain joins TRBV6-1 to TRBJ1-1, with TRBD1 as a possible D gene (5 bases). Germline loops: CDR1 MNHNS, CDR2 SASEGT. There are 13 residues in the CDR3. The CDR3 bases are TGTGCCAGCAAAGGGACCGGGCTCACTGAAGCTCTCTTT. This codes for CASKGTGLTEALF.

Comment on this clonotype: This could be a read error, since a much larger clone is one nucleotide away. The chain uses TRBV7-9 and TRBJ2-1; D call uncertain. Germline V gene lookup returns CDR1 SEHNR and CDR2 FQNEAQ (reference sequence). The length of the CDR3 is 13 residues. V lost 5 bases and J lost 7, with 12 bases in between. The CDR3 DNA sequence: TGTGCCAGCAGCCGGTTCGGGCAGAATGAGCAGTTCTTC. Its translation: CASSRFGQNEQFF.

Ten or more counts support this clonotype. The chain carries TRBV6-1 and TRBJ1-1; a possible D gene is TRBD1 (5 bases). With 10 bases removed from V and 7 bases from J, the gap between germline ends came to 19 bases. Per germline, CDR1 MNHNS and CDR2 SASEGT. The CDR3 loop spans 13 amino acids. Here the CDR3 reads CATQPGFIGEAFF. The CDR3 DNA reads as TGTGCCACTCAACCAGGGTTTATCGGTGAAGCTTTCTTT.